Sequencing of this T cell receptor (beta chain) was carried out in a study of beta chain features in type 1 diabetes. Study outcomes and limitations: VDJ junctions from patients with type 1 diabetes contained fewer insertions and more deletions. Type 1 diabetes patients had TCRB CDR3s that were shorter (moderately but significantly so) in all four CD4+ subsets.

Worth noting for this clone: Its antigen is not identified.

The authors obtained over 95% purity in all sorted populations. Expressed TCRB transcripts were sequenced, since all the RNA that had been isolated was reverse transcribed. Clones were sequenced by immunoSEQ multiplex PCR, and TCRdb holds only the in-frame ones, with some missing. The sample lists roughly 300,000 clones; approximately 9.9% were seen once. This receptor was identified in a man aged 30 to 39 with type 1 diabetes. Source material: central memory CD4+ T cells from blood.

The CDR3 protein is CASSLWGQTQETQYF. The CDR3 DNA is TGCGCCAGCAGCTTGTGGGGACAGACCCAAGAGACCCAGTACTTC. The V and J genes are TRBV5-1 and TRBJ2-5; 7 nucleotides match TRBD1. The V and J ends lost 1 base and 1 base, in that order; junction bases with no gene match: 4. Looked up from germline, CDR1 is SGHRS and CDR2 is YFSETQ. This CDR3 contains 15 residues. Combining the CDR3 with reference TRBV5-1 and TRBJ2-5 gives the whole variable domain KAGVTQTPRYLIKTRGQQVTLSCSPISGHRSVSWYQQTPGQGLQFLFEYFSETQRNKGNFPGRFSGRQFSNSRSEMNVSTLELGDSALYLCASSLWGQTQETQYFGPGTRLLVL.